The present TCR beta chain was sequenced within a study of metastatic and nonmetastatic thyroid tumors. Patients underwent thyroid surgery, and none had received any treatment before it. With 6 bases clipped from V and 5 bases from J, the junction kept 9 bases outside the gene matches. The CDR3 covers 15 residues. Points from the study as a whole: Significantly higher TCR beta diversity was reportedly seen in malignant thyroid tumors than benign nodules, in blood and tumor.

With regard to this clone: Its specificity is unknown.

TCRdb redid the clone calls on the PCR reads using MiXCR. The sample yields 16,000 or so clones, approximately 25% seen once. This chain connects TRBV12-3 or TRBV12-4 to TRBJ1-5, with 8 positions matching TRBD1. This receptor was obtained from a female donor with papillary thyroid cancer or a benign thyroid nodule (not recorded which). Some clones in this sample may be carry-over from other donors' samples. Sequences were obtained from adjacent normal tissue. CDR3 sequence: CASRTGTGAYQPQHF. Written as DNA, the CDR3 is TGTGCCAGCAGAACAGGGACAGGTGCCTATCAGCCCCAGCATTTT.